Each of the 14 T cell receptor beta chains below was sequenced from the same sample in a study of breast tumors, draining lymph nodes, adjacent tissues. Breast cancer patients provided tissue from their axillary draining lymph nodes. Each CDR3 protein gets one entry after TCRdb re-called the multiplex PCR reads with MiXCR. Among about 180,000 distinct CDR3 sequences listed, roughly 30% were seen once. Sequenced material: axillary lymph node tissue. The receptors derive from a female donor with breast cancer. Some clones in this sample may be carry-over from other donors' samples.

V is TRBV27 and J is TRBJ1-2; D gene ambiguous. Germline-derived CDR1 and CDR2 are MNHEY and SMNVEV (reference sequence). Trimming took off 7 bases at V and 8 bases at J, with 23 bases between the two ends. The CDR3 has 15 amino acids. CDR3 sequence reads: CASKLGRRNLAGYTF. As DNA, the CDR3 is TGTGCCAGCAAGTTGGGCAGACGTAATCTGGCGGGCTACACCTTC.

CDR3 region: CASSESNRGRPDTQYF. In DNA, the CDR3 is TGCGCCAGCAGTGAGTCGAACAGGGGAAGACCAGATACGCAGTATTTT. The V and J genes are TRBV10-1 and TRBJ2-3; TRBD1 aligns across 7 bases. The CDR3 is 16 amino acids. V trimming: 0 bases; J trimming: 4 bases; junction bases outside the gene matches: 7. Per the germline V gene, CDR1 is WNHNN and CDR2 is SYGVQD (reference sequence).

This clonotype was recorded many times. V usage is TRBV18 and J usage is TRBJ1-6; D is undetermined. CDR3 size: 14 residues. Trimming took 4 bases from V and 9 from J, leaving 13 bases between them. Germline loops: CDR1 KGHSH, CDR2 LQKENI. This chain's CDR3 is CASSRVGRVSPLHF. The CDR3 DNA follows: TGTGCCAGCTCACGGGTCGGGAGGGTTTCACCCCTCCACTTT.

The rearrangement uses TRBV18 and TRBJ1-2, with TRBD1 matching over 7 bases. Germline values: CDR1 KGHSH, CDR2 LQKENI. CDR3 length equals 15 residues. The ends lost 0 bases at V and 3 bases at J; junction bases unmatched: 4. The CDR3 here is CASSPPTGPYYGYTF. CDR3 in DNA: TGTGCCAGCTCACCACCGACAGGGCCTTACTATGGCTACACCTTC. Full variable domain (remainder filled in from reference TRBV18 and TRBJ1-2): NAGVMQNPRHLVRRRGQEARLRCSPMKGHSHVYWYRQLPEEGLKFMVYLQKENIIDESGMPKERFSAEFPKEGPSILRIQQVVRGDSAAYFCASSPPTGPYYGYTFGSGTRLTVV.

This clonotype has more than one count but fewer than ten. A much larger clone differs by one base, so this may be a read error. The V call is TRBV12-3 or TRBV12-4, the J call TRBJ1-4; D might be TRBD1 (5 bases). This CDR3 comprises 15 residues. The V and J ends lost 11 bases and 8 bases respectively, with 24 bases between them. The CDR3 here is CAASPSTVHPEKLFF. CDR3 DNA sequence: TGTGCCGCCAGCCCATCGACAGTTCATCCCGAAAAACTGTTTTTT.

This clonotype appeared a few times. The chain uses TRBV6-5 and TRBJ1-2; D not certain. The CDR3 covers 13 residues. The V end was cut by 5 bases, the J end by 2 bases, with 9 bases between. CDR1 and CDR2 from the germline V gene are MNHEY and SVGAGI. The CDR3 sequence is CASSPSGNYGYTF. The CDR3 nucleotides read TGTGCCAGCAGTCCAAGCGGGAACTATGGCTACACCTTC.

With respect to this clonotype: A much bigger clone sits one base away, suggesting this may be a read error. No DNA is shown, since the ends of the CDR3 on it are uncertain; the CDR3 is the one TCRdb lists. The rearrangement uses TRBV19 and TRBJ1-2; TRBD1, the table's D call, was not compared with the DNA. Germline CDR1 reads LNHDA; CDR2 reads SQIVND (reference sequence). The CDR3 is 14 residues long, counting both termini. CDR3 residues: CASSTSGVKDRATF.

The CDR3 spells CASSQGLPSTDTQYF. The DNA of the CDR3 is TGTGCCAGCAGCCAGGGACTGCCTAGCACAGATACGCAGTATTTT. V is TRBV3-1 and J is TRBJ2-3; a possible D gene is TRBD2 (6 bases). Germline CDR1 reads LGHDT; CDR2 reads YNNKEL (reference sequence). V was pared by 3 bases and J by 0 bases, with 10 bases between. The CDR3 sequence is 15 residues long.

Notes on this clonotype: This sequence may be a read error, since a much larger clone differs from it by one base. The chain carries TRBV7-8 and TRBJ1-2; maybe TRBD1 (5 bases). The germline CDR1 and CDR2 sequences are SGHVS and FQNEAQ. The CDR3 is 14 residues long. This CDR3 is CASSLTGDNCGYTF. The CDR3, as DNA: TGTGCCAGCAGCTTAACAGGAGACAACTGTGGCTACACCTTC.

The chain joins TRBV7-6 to TRBJ1-1; perhaps TRBD1 as D (5 bases). This CDR3 comprises 13 residues. Between the trimmed V and J ends, which lost 2 bases and 5 bases, there was a span of 9 bases. The germline V gene has CDR1 SGHVS and CDR2 FNYEAQ. The CDR3 loop is CASSLRGETEAFF. The CDR3 DNA reads as TGTGCCAGCAGCTTAAGAGGGGAGACTGAAGCTTTCTTT. The full variable domain, in which reference TRBV7-6 and TRBJ1-1 provide the parts outside the CDR3, is GAGVSQSPRYKVTKRGQDVALRCDPISGHVSLYWYRQALGQGPEFLTYFNYEAQQDKSGLPNDRFSAERPEGSISTLTIQRTEQRDSAMYRCASSLRGETEAFFGQGTRLTVV.

This clonotype appeared many times. The chain uses TRBV9 and TRBJ2-5; 10 bases fit TRBD2. Germline assignment: CDR1 SGDLS and CDR2 YYNGEE. V shed 5 bases and J 5 bases; nucleotides not matched to a gene: 9. This CDR3 contains 15 residues. For the CDR3, the DNA is TGTGCCAGCAGTACGAGCGGGGGGGCTCCGGAGACCCAGTACTTC. Residues: CASSTSGGAPETQYF.

CDR3 in amino acids: CASSHSGQATSDLNSPLHF. CDR3 DNA: TGTGCCAGTAGCCATTCGGGACAGGCAACGAGTGACCTTAATTCACCCCTCCACTTT. The rearrangement links TRBV2 to TRBJ1-6; 8 nucleotides match TRBD1. Germline V lookup: CDR1 SNHLY, CDR2 FYNNEI. The CDR3 is made up of 19 amino acids. V trimming: 9 bases; J trimming: 6 bases; junction bases outside the gene matches: 22.

As to this clonotype: This may arise from a read error, as a much more abundant clone is one base away. As the CDR3 is not closed by the conserved phenylalanine or tryptophan, this likely results from a read error. For the CDR3, the DNA is TGTGCCAGCAGTGACGCGGGGTACCAAGAGACCCAGTACCTC. It yields the protein CASSDAGYQETQYL. This rearrangement joins TRBV6-1 to TRBJ2-5; D is perhaps TRBD2 (6 bases). CDR1 and CDR2 (germline): MNHNS, SASEGT. Trimming shortened V by 3 bases and J by 0 bases, and 8 bases separated the two germline ends. This CDR3 contains 14 residues.

This clonotype was recorded a few times. The chain employs TRBV2 and TRBJ1-1; TRBD1 matches at 11 bases. The V gene end was trimmed by 7 bases and the J gene end by 3 bases; junction bases not matched to a gene: 4. The CDR3 is 14 residues long. Germline V gene sequence: CDR1 SNHLY, CDR2 FYNNEI. The CDR3: CASIRDRGYTEAFF. CDR3 DNA sequence: TGTGCCAGCATCCGGGACAGGGGGTACACTGAAGCTTTCTTT.